This entry lists 14 T cell receptor beta chains sequenced from one sample in a study of blood T cells in healthy people across ages. Primers used in a second PCR of roughly 6 to 12 cycles were a sample-barcoded 5' primer and a J-beta primer mix. Using its own MiXCR run on the 5' RACE reads, TCRdb lists one record per CDR3 protein. The data contain around 2 million distinct CDR3 sequences, roughly 43% of them singletons. The sample taken for sequencing was blood. The receptors stem from a human donor in good health.

This sequence joins TRBV12-3 or TRBV12-4 and TRBJ2-4; 8 bases fit TRBD1. Losses at the gene ends were 5 bases for V and 13 bases for J; bases not matched to a gene: 19. The CDR3 sequence is 16 residues long. This CDR3 reads CASSGSGQGVSREQYF. CDR3 in DNA: TGTGCCAGCAGTGGCTCAGGACAGGGCGTTTCTAGGGAGCAGTACTTC.

With respect to this clonotype: One junction end does not reproduce the germline sequence, and a read error may be involved. The CDR3 nucleotides read TGCAGTGCTGAAAAGATGGGTTTTTCCTGCGAGCAGTACTTC. This encodes CSAEKMGFSCEQYF. V and J are TRBV20-1 and TRBJ2-1; D uncertain. The J call may be incorrect, as the DNA end agrees better with TRBJ2-7. The CDR3 runs to 14 residues. Per germline, CDR1 DFQATT and CDR2 SNEGSKA (reference sequence).

The chain is built from TRBV5-5 and TRBJ2-1, with D hard to call. The CDR3 is 13 amino acids. Trimming removed 0 bases from V and 7 bases from J, with 8 bases in between. Germline CDR1 reads SGHKS; CDR2 reads YYEKEE (reference sequence). CDR3 DNA sequence: TGTGCCAGCAGCTTGGTTTGGTGGAATGAGCAGTTCTTC. Translation gives CASSLVWWNEQFF. The full variable domain, its missing parts supplied by reference TRBV5-5 and TRBJ2-1, is DAGVTQSPTHLIKTRGQQVTLRCSPISGHKSVSWYQQVLGQGPQFIFQYYEKEERGRGNFPDRFSARQFPNYSSELNVNALLLGDSALYLCASSLVWWNEQFFGPGTRLTVL.

In this sample, this clonotype turned up a few times. V usage is TRBV21-1 and J usage is TRBJ2-6; TRBD1 is the table's D call and was not checked against the DNA. TRBV21-1 is a pseudogene. The CDR3 consists of 22 residues. Here the CDR3 reads CASSKEGCDRPINPSGANVLTF. CDR3 in DNA: TGTGCCAGCAGCAAAGAAGGATGCGACAGACCGATAAATCCCTCTGGGGCCAACGTCCTGACTTTC.

Many counts were recorded for this clonotype. This chain links TRBV5-5 with TRBJ2-6, with D possibly being TRBD1 (6 bases). Germline V gene sequence: CDR1 SGHKS, CDR2 YYEKEE (reference sequence). The CDR3 covers 18 residues. V lost 4 bases to trimming and J lost 0 bases, with 17 bases between them. In nucleotides, the CDR3 is TGTGCCAGCAGCCCGGGACACAATACCAACTCTGGGGCCAACGTCCTGACTTTC. It encodes CASSPGHNTNSGANVLTF. The full variable domain, its missing parts supplied by reference TRBV5-5 and TRBJ2-6, is DAGVTQSPTHLIKTRGQQVTLRCSPISGHKSVSWYQQVLGQGPQFIFQYYEKEERGRGNFPDRFSARQFPNYSSELNVNALLLGDSALYLCASSPGHNTNSGANVLTFGAGSRLTVL.

This clonotype was counted between two and nine times. The V gene is TRBV6-5, the J gene TRBJ2-7; 9 bases map to TRBD2. From germline, CDR1 is MNHEY and CDR2 SVGAGI. The CDR3 length is 14 residues. Unmatched junction bases numbered 3, after V lost 4 bases and J lost 2 bases. This CDR3 is CASSSRTSAYEQYF. The DNA of the CDR3 is TGTGCCAGCAGTTCTAGGACTAGCGCCTACGAGCAGTACTTC.

A few counts support this clonotype. The chain recombines TRBV12-3 or TRBV12-4 with TRBJ2-7; D ambiguous. The CDR3 sequence is 13 residues long. Trimming pared 2 bases from V and 4 bases from J, leaving 9 bases between. The CDR3 nucleotides are TGTGCCAGCAGTTTAAGAGCTGAATACGAGCAGTACTTC. Residues: CASSLRAEYEQYF.

Only a few counts were recorded for this clonotype. V gene TRBV5-1 combines with J gene TRBJ1-6; D might be TRBD1 (5 bases). The CDR3 consists of 14 residues. Germline V gives CDR1 SGHRS, CDR2 YFSETQ. Trimming stripped 0 bases from V and 8 bases from J, with 9 bases between. CDR3 residues: CASSLVTEYSPLHF. CDR3 coding DNA: TGCGCCAGCAGCTTGGTGACAGAGTATTCACCCCTCCACTTT.

This clonotype was observed a handful of times. The rearrangement joins TRBV9 to TRBJ1-1, with D tentatively TRBD1 (5 bases). Germline V gene data show CDR1 as SGDLS and CDR2 as YYNGEE. This CDR3 has 15 residues. Trimming pared 0 bases from V and 6 bases from J, leaving 15 bases between. CDR3 loop: CASSVEDSLVAEAFF. The CDR3 coding sequence is TGTGCCAGCAGCGTAGAAGACAGTTTGGTTGCTGAAGCTTTCTTT.

V gene TRBV7-3 combines with J gene TRBJ2-1, with D maybe TRBD2 (7 bases). CDR3 length: 15 residues. Germline CDR1 and CDR2: SGHTA and FQGTGA. V dropped 3 bases and J dropped 3 bases, with 12 bases sitting between them. This CDR3 reads CASSFMGGHYNEQFF. The DNA of the CDR3 is TGTGCCAGCAGCTTTATGGGGGGGCACTACAATGAGCAGTTCTTC.

This clonotype was seen a handful of times. The chain employs TRBV7-2 and TRBJ2-7; D is undetermined. This CDR3 spans 14 amino acids. Germline loops: CDR1 SGHTA, CDR2 FQGNSA. Trimming shortened V by 1 base and J by 7 bases, and 14 bases separated the two germline ends. The CDR3 nucleotides are TGTGCCAGCAGCTTAGAGCGTAGCTTAGGAGAGCAGTACTTC. This codes for CASSLERSLGEQYF.

A few counts support this clonotype. The chain employs TRBV3-1 and TRBJ2-4, with 12 bases fitting TRBD1. Germline CDR1 LGHDT, CDR2 YNNKEL (reference sequence). V lost 4 bases to trimming and J lost 8 bases; unmatched junction nucleotides: 6. The CDR3 sequence is 15 residues long. The CDR3 nucleotides are TGTGCCAGCAGCCTGGGACAGGGGGCGCAGGACATTCAGTACTTC. Its protein is CASSLGQGAQDIQYF.

In its sample, this clonotype was seen a few times. The CDR3 region is CASSLGAWGVGNQPQHF. CDR3 DNA sequence: TGTGCCAGCAGCTTAGGGGCCTGGGGGGTTGGCAATCAGCCCCAGCATTTT. This rearrangement joins TRBV7-2 to TRBJ1-5; D is possibly TRBD1 (5 bases). This CDR3 region has 17 residues. Germline V gives CDR1 SGHTA, CDR2 FQGNSA. V lost 1 base and J lost 2, with 15 bases in between.

The sample holds a few counts of this clonotype. The chain carries TRBV20-1 and TRBJ2-5; 8 nucleotides match TRBD2. The length of the CDR3 is 14 residues. The germline CDR1 and CDR2 sequences are DFQATT and SNEGSKA (reference sequence). V trimming: 0 bases; J trimming: 5 bases; junction bases outside the gene matches: 5. CDR3 loop: CSARDPTSGETQYF. For the CDR3, the DNA is TGCAGTGCTAGAGACCCCACTAGCGGCGAGACCCAGTACTTC.